This T cell receptor beta chain derives from a study of blood T cell repertoires in COVID-19. This CDR3 contains 15 residues. V lost 0 bases to trimming and J lost 8 bases, with 17 bases between them. Germline V gene lookup returns CDR1 MGHRA and CDR2 YSYEKL. Original processing methods: Estimation of nucleated cell counts was performed using reference gene primer amplification. Only in-frame clones appear in the TCRdb table, and some are missing; sequencing was by immunoSEQ multiplex PCR. V, J and clone size derive from that table, while D and trimming were established from the DNA sequence. Of 350,000 to 450,000 clones listed, more than 75% are singletons.

The sample taken for sequencing was peripheral blood. The chain combines TRBV4-1 with TRBJ2-7, with D unclear. This TCR came from a woman aged 60-70 years with COVID-19, enrolled during active disease. The CDR3 sequence: CASSQDWVSSSQQYF. The CDR3 nucleotides are TGCGCCAGCAGCCAAGATTGGGTTTCTTCTAGTCAGCAGTACTTC.